A selection of T cell receptor beta chains follows, all from one sample in a study of T cell responses to AZD1222 COVID-19 vaccine. Method: immunoSEQ multiplex PCR; TCRdb's copy keeps in-frame clones and lacks some. The data show about 120,000 clones, with just under 90% seen just once and more than 10% held by the top ten. This sample comprised peripheral blood, obtained on day 0 of AZD1222 vaccination. These receptors were obtained from an adult in good health. CDR3s include the opening cysteine and the closing phenylalanine or tryptophan. The order of the fields is V gene, J gene, D gene, clone size, CDR3 DNA, CDR3 protein. D genes are given only for firm matches. The listing skips clone size in some rows; elsewhere it reads once, few, many or a size class.

TRBV24-1,TRBJ2-3,.,.,TGTGCCACCAGTGATTTATCGAGATCCGGAGATACGCAGTATTTT,CATSDLSRSGDTQYF
TRBV6-2/TRBV6-3,TRBJ2-1,TRBD2,.,TGTGCCAGCAGCGTGACTAGCGGGGCCTACAATGAGCAGTTCTTC,CASSVTSGAYNEQFF
TRBV24-1,TRBJ2-7,TRBD1,.,TGTGCCACCAGCAGGACAGGGGCCTACGAGCAGTACTTC,CATSRTGAYEQYF
TRBV11-3,TRBJ2-1,TRBD2,.,TGTGCCAGCAGCTATACTAGCGGGAGCTTATTAGGCGAGCAGTTCTTC,CASSYTSGSLLGEQFF
TRBV5-1,TRBJ2-7,TRBD2,.,TGCGCCAGCAGCTTGAGCCTAGCGGGGGCCCTAGGGTCCTACGAGCAGTACTTC,CASSLSLAGALGSYEQYF
TRBV7-2,TRBJ2-7,.,few,TGTGCCAGCAGCCATTCCGGGGGCCCCTACGAGCAGTACTTC,CASSHSGGPYEQYF
TRBV20-1,TRBJ1-6,.,.,TGCAGTGCTAGTGGGAACTACGGGCAGACTAATTCACCCCTCCACTTT,CSASGNYGQTNSPLHF
TRBV5-5,TRBJ2-4,TRBD1,.,TGTGCCAGCAGCAGACTTCTCCGGGACAGGGTGGTCAAAAACATTCAGTACTTC,CASSRLLRDRVVKNIQYF
TRBV5-1,TRBJ1-1,TRBD1,.,TGCGCCAGCAGCTTGGACAGGGGGCTGGCGGGAGCTTTCTTT,CASSLDRGLAGAFF
TRBV5-6,TRBJ1-1,.,.,TGTGCCAGCAGACGGGAGGGGGAGGCGAACACTGAAGCTTTCTTT,CASRREGEANTEAFF
TRBV6-5,TRBJ1-2,.,.,TGTGCCTCGGGCCCCCGGACCTATGGCTACACCTTC,CASGPRTYGYTF
TRBV29-1,TRBJ2-7,.,.,TGCAGCGTGGGGGGTACCTACGAGCAGTACTTC,CSVGGTYEQYF
TRBV10-3,TRBJ2-2,TRBD2,once,TGTGCCATCAGTGAGAATGCGGGAGGTAGAAACGGGGAGCTGTTTTTT,CAISENAGGRNGELFF
TRBV28,TRBJ1-5,TRBD1,.,TGTGCCAGCAGCCAACGACAGGGCCATCAGCCCCAGCATTTT,CASSQRQGHQPQHF
TRBV5-4,TRBJ1-4,TRBD1,few,TGTGCCAGCAGAGGGACAGGGAATAATGAAAAACTGTTTTTT,CASRGTGNNEKLFF
TRBV6-1,TRBJ2-1,TRBD2,.,TGTGCCAGCAGTGTCCTCCTCGGGACTAGCGGGTATGAGCAGTTCTTC,CASSVLLGTSGYEQFF
TRBV7-2,TRBJ2-7,.,.,TGTGCCAGCAGATCCGGGACGACTAACGAGCAGTACTTC,CASRSGTTNEQYF
TRBV6-1,TRBJ1-2,.,.,TGTGCCAGCAGGCTTCGGACTTCTCGCTATGGCTACACCTTC,CASRLRTSRYGYTF
TRBV4-3,TRBJ1-2,.,.,TGCGCCAGCAGCCAAGATGTCCGGGAAAACTATGGCTACACCTTC,CASSQDVRENYGYTF
TRBV28,TRBJ1-2,TRBD1,.,TGTGCCAGCAGTTTTTTTGGACAGGCGGCGAGGGGCTACACCTTC,CASSFFGQAARGYTF
TRBV28,TRBJ1-4,.,few,TGTGCCAGCAGGGAAGGGGGTTCAGCTAATGAAAAACTGTTTTTT,CASREGGSANEKLFF
TRBV5-1,TRBJ2-1,.,.,TGCGCCAGCAGCGTCTCGGTGGGGGTTAGCTCCTACAATGAGCAGTTCTTC,CASSVSVGVSSYNEQFF
TRBV5-4,TRBJ2-3,.,.,TGTGCCAGCAGCGGGGGTAGGAGCACAGATACGCAGTATTTT,CASSGGRSTDTQYF
TRBV6-6,TRBJ1-1,.,.,TGTGCCAGCACGGGAGGGAGGGACACTGAAGCTTTCTTT,CASTGGRDTEAFF
TRBV7-3,TRBJ2-1,TRBD2,.,TGTGCCAGCAGCTTATCTCTAGCGGGATACAATGAGCAGTTCTTC,CASSLSLAGYNEQFF
TRBV5-1,TRBJ2-7,.,.,TGCGCCAGCAGCTTGGAAGGTAGCAGACAGCGAGAGCAGTACTTC,CASSLEGSRQREQYF
TRBV6-5,TRBJ2-5,TRBD2,.,TGTGCCAGCAGTTACGGACTAGCCCCAGAAGAGACCCAGTACTTC,CASSYGLAPEETQYF
TRBV3-1/TRBV3-2,TRBJ2-5,.,.,TGTGCCAGCACTCCTGGGAGGGGGCGGGAGACCCAGTACTTC,CASTPGRGRETQYF
TRBV20-1,TRBJ2-3,.,.,TGCAGTGGAAGGGGCACAGATACGCAGTATTTT,CSGRGTDTQYF
TRBV10-3,TRBJ2-7,TRBD1,once,TGTGCCATCAGTACGACAGGGGGGGAGACCTACGAGCAGTACTTC,CAISTTGGETYEQYF
TRBV7-2,TRBJ2-7,TRBD2,.,TGTGCCAGCAGCTTAGATGGCGGGAGGAACGAGCAGTACTTC,CASSLDGGRNEQYF
TRBV7-9,TRBJ2-7,.,.,TGTGCCAGCAGCTTATTGGGGGCCCGCACAAAAGATGGATTAAGCGAGCAGTACTTC,CASSLLGARTKDGLSEQYF
TRBV9,TRBJ1-3,.,.,TGTGCCAGCAGCGTAGACAGGGCTGGAAACACCATATATTTT,CASSVDRAGNTIYF
TRBV29-1,TRBJ1-1,.,.,TGCAGCGTCGGCAGGGGCCTGAACACTGAAGCTTTCTTT,CSVGRGLNTEAFF
TRBV5-1,TRBJ1-3,TRBD1,.,TGCGCCAGCAGCTTGGAGGGGACAGCTCAAGCCGGAAACACCATATATTTT,CASSLEGTAQAGNTIYF
TRBV5-1,TRBJ1-4,.,.,TGCGCCAGCAGCTTGGAGGGCCCCACTGGGGAAAAACTGTTTTTT,CASSLEGPTGEKLFF
TRBV2,TRBJ2-7,TRBD1,.,TGTGCCAGCAGTGGAAACAGGGGGTACGAGCAGTACTTC,CASSGNRGYEQYF
TRBV19,TRBJ2-1,TRBD1,.,TGTGCCAGTACCGTGACAGGGGAACCATACAATGAGCAGTTCTTC,CASTVTGEPYNEQFF
TRBV30,TRBJ1-4,TRBD1,.,TGTGCCTGGAGTGGGGACAGGGGGCATGAAAAACTGTTTTTT,CAWSGDRGHEKLFF
TRBV6-6,TRBJ2-7,.,.,TGTGCCAGCAGTTACGGTGGGACACCTTACGAGCAGTACTTC,CASSYGGTPYEQYF
TRBV27,TRBJ2-7,.,few,TGTGCCAGCAGGGGATACGAGCAGTACTTC,CASRGYEQYF
TRBV27,TRBJ2-7,TRBD2,.,TGTGCCAGCAGTCCACCACAAGCGGGGGAGGGCGAGCAGTACTTC,CASSPPQAGEGEQYF
TRBV28,TRBJ1-2,TRBD1,.,TGTGCCAGCAGATCTGCCTCGACAGGGGGCGACGGCTATGGCTACACCTTC,CASRSASTGGDGYGYTF
TRBV18,TRBJ2-7,TRBD2,.,TGTGCCAGCTCACCCCCGGGGGGTCCCTACGAGCAGTACTTC,CASSPPGGPYEQYF
TRBV28,TRBJ1-5,.,.,TGTGCCAGCAGTTTCTCGCACTATAGCAATCAGCCCCAGCATTTT,CASSFSHYSNQPQHF
TRBV7-9,TRBJ1-5,.,.,TGTGCCAGCAGCTTCCTTGGAAGCAATCAGCCCCAGCATTTT,CASSFLGSNQPQHF
TRBV18,TRBJ2-1,.,.,TGTGCCAGCTCACCACGGGCTCAGGAATCTCCGTTCTTC,CASSPRAQESPFF
TRBV6-2/TRBV6-3,TRBJ2-1,.,.,TGTGCCAGCAGTATTCCCTACAATGAGCAGTTCTTC,CASSIPYNEQFF